This TCR beta chain was sequenced in a study of blood T cell repertoires in COVID-19. The CDR3 totals 15 residues. Trimming at V came to 0 bases and at J to 3 bases, leaving 0 bases not matched to a gene. The germline gives CDR1 SGHRS, CDR2 YFSETQ. Profiled with immunoSEQ multiplex PCR; TCRdb holds only in-frame clones, not every one. This table has about 170,000 clones, 88% appearing once. On this clone itself: The sample holds other DNA sequences that translate to the same CDR3.

The sequence derives from a man between 45 and 60 years old who had recovered from COVID-19. V usage is TRBV5-1 and J usage is TRBJ2-3, with TRBD2 matching 11 bases. Sequenced sample: peripheral blood. CDR3 coding DNA: TGCGCCAGCAGCTTGGGACTAGCGGGGACAGATACGCAGTATTTT. Protein: CASSLGLAGTDTQYF.